The sequence of this T cell receptor (beta chain) was determined in a study of CD8 T cells in Susac syndrome. The RNA input was 0.5 to 1 ug, and it was reverse transcribed with random hexamers. immunoSEQ multiplex PCR amplified TCR beta CDR3 across 54 Vbeta, 13 Jbeta. TCRdb ran MiXCR on the immunoSEQ multiplex PCR reads and lists one entry per CDR3 protein. The sample lists 150,000 to 250,000 distinct CDR3 sequences, 90% to 95% occurring once. The germline V gene has CDR1 SNHLY and CDR2 FYNNEI. J lost 4 bases, V lost 9 bases, and 5 bases had no gene match. This CDR3 comprises 12 residues. CD8+ and CD4+ T cells circulating in blood were sequenced for TCR beta. The patients serving as multiple sclerosis controls were treatment-naive. They had stable or active relapsing-remitting disease and fulfilled revised McDonald criteria. The CD8+ and CD4+ T cells were isolated magnetically using a negative isolation approach, whereas the TEMRA cells were enriched by FACS.

The material sequenced was CD4+ T cells from PBMCs. The chain is built from TRBV2 and TRBJ2-5, with 7 bases identical to TRBD1. This clonotype originated in a human donor with multiple sclerosis. CDR3 DNA sequence: TGTGCCAGTGACCGGGACAGAGAGACCCAGTACTTC. Translating it yields CASDRDRETQYF.